Sequencing of this T cell receptor (beta chain) was carried out in a study of blood T cell repertoires in COVID-19. Profiling relied on immunoSEQ multiplex PCR, and the TCRdb table lists in-frame clones only, not all of them. The sample includes some 290,000 clones, roughly 89% of them seen just once. The CDR3 runs 15 residues. The V gene's germline CDR1 is SGHNT and CDR2 YYREEE (reference sequence). The ends lost 4 bases at V and 2 bases at J; junction bases unmatched: 4. The sequencing sample was made of peripheral blood. This receptor was taken from a woman between 40 and 55 years old with COVID-19, enrolled during active disease. The genes are TRBV5-4 and TRBJ1-2; TRBD1 matches 11 bases. The CDR3 here is CASSTGTGGNYGYTF. The DNA for the CDR3 is TGTGCCAGCAGCACCGGGACAGGGGGGAACTATGGCTACACCTTC.